These 21 T cell receptor beta chains were all obtained from the same sample, sequenced in a study of OX40 agonist ivuxolimab in advanced cancers. The assay was immunoSEQ multiplex PCR, and TCRdb's table has in-frame clones only and misses some. This sample yields about 62,000 clones, of which 88% are seen a single time; approximately 5.4% belongs to the top ten. The sample consisted of CD4+ or CD8+ T cells sorted from blood, taken in a trial of the OX40 agonist ivuxolimab. These receptors were obtained from an adult with an advanced solid tumor such as melanoma, head and neck, liver or kidney cancer.

This chain links TRBV19 with TRBJ2-7; D is undetermined. Germline-derived CDR1 and CDR2 are LNHDA and SQIVND (reference sequence). The V and J ends lost 5 bases and 6 bases respectively, with 14 bases between them. The CDR3 has 13 amino acids. CDR3 DNA: TGTGCCAGTAGTCTAGTGACCAGCTCCGAGCAGTACTTC. It is translated as CASSLVTSSEQYF. Using reference TRBV19 and TRBJ2-7 for the parts outside the CDR3, the full variable domain is DGGITQSPKYLFRKEGQNVTLSCEQNLNHDAMYWYRQDPGQGLRLIYYSQIVNDFQKGDIAEGYSVSREKKESFPLTVTSAQKNPTAFYLCASSLVTSSEQYFGPGTRLTVT.

The J gene is TRBJ1-2, the V gene TRBV28; a weak D match, TRBD1 (5 bases). The CDR3 is made up of 11 amino acids. Trimming took off 4 bases at V and 8 bases at J, with 8 bases between the two ends. Germline V gene sequence: CDR1 MDHEN, CDR2 SYDVKM. CDR3 nucleotide sequence: TGTGCCAGCAGTTCGCCAGGGGGCTACACCTTC. It codes for CASSSPGGYTF.

This chain links TRBV9 with TRBJ1-2; 8 nucleotides align to TRBD1. Germline assignment: CDR1 SGDLS and CDR2 YYNGEE. The junction had 9 bases not matched to a gene; V was cut back by 7 bases and J by 4 bases. The length of the CDR3 is 14 residues. In DNA, the CDR3 is TGTGCCAGCTCTTCCACAGGGGGACCCTATGGCTACACCTTC. It specifies CASSSTGGPYGYTF.

The gene calls are TRBV5-8 and TRBJ1-5; no clear D. CDR3 length: 13 residues. Germline CDR1 reads SGHTS; CDR2 reads YDEGEE. Trimming stripped 1 base from V and 1 base from J, with 3 bases between. Here the CDR3 reads CASSLNSNQPQHF. The CDR3 DNA is TGTGCCAGCAGCTTGAACAGCAATCAGCCCCAGCATTTT. Full variable domain (missing parts from reference TRBV5-8 and TRBJ1-5): EAGVTQSPTHLIKTRGQQATLRCSPISGHTSVYWYQQALGLGLQFLLWYDEGEERNRGNFPPRFSGRQFPNYSSELNVNALELEDSALYLCASSLNSNQPQHFGDGTRLSIL.

The chain links TRBV7-9 to TRBJ1-1; D possibly corresponds to TRBD1 (5 bases). CDR1 and CDR2 from the germline V gene are SEHNR and FQNEAQ (reference sequence). The length of the CDR3 is 15 residues. With 5 bases removed from V and 4 bases from J, the gap between germline ends came to 17 bases. CDR3 in DNA: TGTGCCAGCAGCCTTATGGGGGAGGTGGGCACTGAAGCTTTCTTT. It specifies CASSLMGEVGTEAFF.

The chain employs TRBV6-5 and TRBJ1-1, with D uncertain. Trimming cost V 6 bases and J 7 bases, with 12 bases left between them. CDR1 is MNHEY and CDR2 is SVGAGI in the germline V gene. The CDR3 has 12 amino acids. As DNA, the CDR3 is TGTGCCAGCAGCCGCTCTAAGGATGAAGCTTTCTTT. Translating it yields CASSRSKDEAFF.

The gene calls are TRBV25-1 and TRBJ2-1; 9 bases are shared with TRBD1. Germline V CDR1 and CDR2: MGHDK, SYGVNS. Trimming cost V 1 base and J 7 bases; bases outside gene matches: 11. The CDR3 is 17 amino acids. The CDR3 spells CASSESGKTGGRNEQFF. CDR3 in DNA: TGTGCCAGCAGTGAATCGGGGAAGACAGGGGGGCGTAATGAGCAGTTCTTC.

The gene calls are TRBV28 and TRBJ2-2; 11 bases match TRBD2. Unmatched junction bases numbered 5, after V lost 5 bases and J lost 6 bases. Germline V gene lookup returns CDR1 MDHEN and CDR2 SYDVKM. The CDR3 extends over 15 amino acids. The CDR3 nucleotides are TGTGCCAGCAGTGCCGGGACTAGCGGATCCGGGGAGCTGTTTTTT. As protein: CASSAGTSGSGELFF. Using reference TRBV28 and TRBJ2-2 for the parts outside the CDR3, the full variable domain is DVKVTQSSRYLVKRTGEKVFLECVQDMDHENMFWYRQDPGLGLRLIYFSYDVKMKEKGDIPEGYSVSREKKERFSLILESASTNQTSMYLCASSAGTSGSGELFFGEGSRLTVL.

This clone was counted once. This rearrangement joins TRBV7-2 to TRBJ2-5; maybe TRBD2 (5 bases). V dropped 8 bases and J dropped 4 bases, with 23 bases sitting between them. Looked up from germline, CDR1 is SGHTA and CDR2 is FQGNSA. This CDR3 is built from 16 residues. CDR3 nucleotides: TGTGCCAGCGAGAGGGAATACGAAGCCCTTCGAGAGACCCAGTACTTC. It translates to CASEREYEALRETQYF.

The V and J genes are TRBV28 and TRBJ2-2; D gene unclear. This CDR3 is 15 amino acids long. V lost 2 bases and J 2 bases, leaving 9 bases between the germline ends. Germline values: CDR1 MDHEN, CDR2 SYDVKM. This chain's CDR3 is CASSLPQTNTGELFF. The CDR3 DNA reads TGTGCCAGCAGTTTACCACAGACCAACACCGGGGAGCTGTTTTTT. Together with reference TRBV28 and TRBJ2-2, the CDR3 gives the full variable domain: DVKVTQSSRYLVKRTGEKVFLECVQDMDHENMFWYRQDPGLGLRLIYFSYDVKMKEKGDIPEGYSVSREKKERFSLILESASTNQTSMYLCASSLPQTNTGELFFGEGSRLTVL.

V is TRBV27 and J is TRBJ2-1; no definite D call. The CDR3 has 11 amino acids. Trimming cost V 1 base and J 7 bases, with 2 bases left between them. CDR1 and CDR2 (germline): MNHEY, SMNVEV (reference sequence). The CDR3 bases are TGTGCCAGCAGTTTATTTAATGAGCAGTTCTTC. It yields the protein CASSLFNEQFF.

This chain links TRBV7-7 with TRBJ1-3; D not resolved. This CDR3 spans 13 amino acids. V was trimmed by 5 bases and J by 8 bases, leaving 13 bases between them. CDR1 SSHAT and CDR2 FNYEAQ come from the germline V gene (reference sequence). Here the CDR3 DNA reads TGTGCCAGCAGCGCTCATCTCGGGGACACCATATATTTT. It translates to CASSAHLGDTIYF.

The chain employs TRBV19 and TRBJ1-2; D may be TRBD1 (5 bases). CDR1 and CDR2 (germline): LNHDA, SQIVND (reference sequence). There are 14 residues in the CDR3. Trimming cost V 4 bases and J 3 bases, with 12 bases left between them. The CDR3 nucleotides read TGTGCCAGTAGTAGGTCGACAGATGACTATGGCTACACCTTC. Translated: CASSRSTDDYGYTF.

V gene TRBV11-2 combines with J gene TRBJ2-7, with D tentatively TRBD2 (6 bases). The CDR3 has 13 residues. V shed 2 bases and J shed 3 bases, with 8 bases lying between them. Germline V lookup: CDR1 SGHAT, CDR2 FQNNGV. This CDR3 reads CASSLPGVYEQYF. The CDR3 DNA is TGTGCCAGCAGCTTACCGGGAGTCTACGAGCAGTACTTC.

The chain combines TRBV28 with TRBJ1-5; TRBD1 is a possible D gene (5 bases). The CDR3 loop spans 15 amino acids. The germline gives CDR1 MDHEN, CDR2 SYDVKM. Trimming shortened V by 7 bases and J by 9 bases, and 22 bases separated the two germline ends. Here the CDR3 DNA reads TGTGCCAGCATACCGACGTTGGGGGGAGGACGGCCCCAGCATTTT. This gives the protein CASIPTLGGGRPQHF.

This chain uses TRBV29-1 with TRBJ2-7, with TRBD1 matching 9 bases. This CDR3 comprises 13 residues. Germline CDR1 SQVTM, CDR2 ANQGSEA. J lost 4 bases, V lost 3 bases, and 4 bases had no gene match. CDR3 loop: CSVETGGRYEQYF. The CDR3 DNA follows: TGCAGCGTTGAGACAGGGGGTAGGTACGAGCAGTACTTC.

The chain recombines TRBV6-5 with TRBJ1-5, with D maybe TRBD1 (6 bases). This CDR3 is 15 amino acids long. With 3 bases removed from V and 7 bases from J, the gap between germline ends came to 16 bases. Germline lookup yields CDR1 MNHEY and CDR2 SVGAGI. CDR3 loop: CASSYEGGVGQPQHF. In DNA, the CDR3 is TGTGCCAGCAGTTATGAGGGGGGCGTAGGACAGCCCCAGCATTTT.

This sequence joins TRBV18 and TRBJ1-4; TRBD1 agrees at 7 bases. Germline V CDR1 and CDR2: KGHSH, LQKENI. The CDR3 is 15 residues long. Trimming at V came to 3 bases and at J to 7 bases, leaving 8 bases not matched to a gene. The CDR3 reads CASSPTTGMAEKLFF. CDR3 nucleotides: TGTGCCAGCTCACCGACGACAGGGATGGCTGAAAAACTGTTTTTT.

The chain couples TRBV11-2 to TRBJ1-5; D unresolved. Germline CDR1 is SGHAT and CDR2 is FQNNGV. CDR3 length equals 12 residues. The V and J ends lost 2 bases and 5 bases respectively, with 4 bases between them. CDR3 protein: CASSLLDQPQHF. CDR3 nucleotide sequence: TGTGCCAGCAGCTTACTTGATCAGCCCCAGCATTTT.

This clone was counted a few times. The chain carries TRBV28 and TRBJ1-4; D unresolved. V was trimmed by 6 bases and J by 11 bases, leaving 13 bases between them. Germline V gives CDR1 MDHEN, CDR2 SYDVKM. This CDR3 is built from 12 residues. DNA for the CDR3: TGTGCCAGCAGCCAAACCGAGCAGAAACTGTTTTTT. Its translation is CASSQTEQKLFF. The full variable domain, rest sourced from reference TRBV28 and TRBJ1-4, is DVKVTQSSRYLVKRTGEKVFLECVQDMDHENMFWYRQDPGLGLRLIYFSYDVKMKEKGDIPEGYSVSREKKERFSLILESASTNQTSMYLCASSQTEQKLFFGSGTQLSVL.

This clone occurred a few times. This chain connects TRBV4-1 to TRBJ2-1, with 8 positions matching TRBD2. CDR1 is MGHRA and CDR2 is YSYEKL in the germline V gene. V dropped 3 bases and J dropped 2; count of bases not matched to a gene: 6. CDR3 length: 16 residues. CDR3 in DNA: TGCGCCAGCAGCCACCTGCGGGGGGTCGCCTACAATGAGCAGTTCTTC. Encoded protein: CASSHLRGVAYNEQFF.